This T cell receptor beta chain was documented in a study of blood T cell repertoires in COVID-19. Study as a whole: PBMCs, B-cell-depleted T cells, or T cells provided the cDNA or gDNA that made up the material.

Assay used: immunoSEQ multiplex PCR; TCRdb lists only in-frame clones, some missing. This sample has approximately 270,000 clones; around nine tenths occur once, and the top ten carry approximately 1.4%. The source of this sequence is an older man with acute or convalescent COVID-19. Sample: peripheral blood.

The CDR3 here is CAISPGQEGWTEAFF. CDR3 DNA: TGTGCCATCAGTCCCGGACAGGAAGGGTGGACTGAAGCTTTCTTT. The chain employs TRBV10-3 and TRBJ1-1; 7 bases align to TRBD1. The V and J ends lost 5 bases and 5 bases, in that order; junction bases with no gene match: 11. CDR3 size: 15 residues. In germline, CDR1 is ENHRY, CDR2 SYGVKD.